This is a list of T cell receptor beta chains from one sample in a study of blood T cell repertoires in COVID-19. The data were produced by immunoSEQ multiplex PCR, yet TCRdb's version contains in-frame clones alone and is incomplete. The table records about 89,000 clones, around 85% of them present only once. Material for sequencing was peripheral blood. The receptor source for this set is an elderly woman with acute or convalescent COVID-19. Both conserved end residues are part of each CDR3. The order of the fields is V gene, D gene, J gene, clone size, CDR3 protein, CDR3 DNA. A D gene is named only where the DNA matches it firmly. The size entry is marked missing in some rows and otherwise reads once, few, many or a size class.

>TRBV5-1|-|TRBJ1-3|-
CASSLAGGGAGNTIYF
TGCGCCAGCAGCTTGGCCGGTGGAGGGGCTGGAAACACCATATATTTT
>TRBV11-2|TRBD1|TRBJ1-1|-
CASSLEARQGGTPEAFF
TGTGCCAGCAGCTTAGAAGCTAGACAGGGCGGTACGCCTGAAGCTTTCTTT
>TRBV5-1|TRBD1|TRBJ2-5|-
CATGTGTVQETQYF
TGCGCCACCGGAACCGGGACAGTCCAAGAGACCCAGTACTTC
>TRBV27|TRBD1|TRBJ1-6|-
CASRLTGDNSPLHF
TGTGCCAGCAGACTAACAGGGGATAATTCACCCCTCCACTTT
>TRBV6-5|TRBD1|TRBJ2-7|-
CASSNYGTEEYEQYF
TGTGCCAGCAGCAACTACGGGACAGAAGAATACGAGCAGTACTTC
>TRBV4-3|-|TRBJ1-1|-
CASSPHQGFTEAFF
TGCGCCAGCAGCCCACACCAGGGGTTCACTGAAGCTTTCTTT
>TRBV2|-|TRBJ1-1|few
CASRQGGGTEAFF
TGTGCCAGCAGACAGGGAGGGGGGACTGAAGCTTTCTTT
>TRBV3-1/TRBV3-2|TRBD2|TRBJ2-2|-
CASSQGGRLVPGELFF
TGTGCCAGCAGCCAAGGCGGGAGACTAGTCCCCGGGGAGCTGTTTTTT
>TRBV24-1|TRBD1|TRBJ2-1|-
CATSDLRGTEVAEQFF
TGTGCCACCAGTGATTTGCGTGGGACAGAAGTTGCCGAGCAGTTCTTC
>TRBV10-3|TRBD1|TRBJ1-2|-
CAISQQGNYGYTF
TGTGCCATCAGCCAACAGGGGAACTATGGCTACACCTTC
>TRBV5-4|-|TRBJ2-6|-
CASSFGHLSGGANVLTF
TGTGCCAGCAGCTTTGGACACCTGTCTGGTGGGGCCAACGTCCTGACTTTC
>TRBV19|TRBD2|TRBJ2-5|-
CASSLGGVQETQYF
TGTGCCAGTAGTCTGGGGGGGGTCCAGGAGACCCAGTACTTC
>TRBV6-5|-|TRBJ1-3|-
CASALEAGNTIYF
TGTGCCAGCGCCCTGGAGGCTGGAAACACCATATATTTT
>TRBV5-1|-|TRBJ1-6|-
CASSLDRYNSPLHF
TGCGCCAGCAGCTTGGACAGGTATAATTCACCCCTCCACTTT
>TRBV5-6|-|TRBJ2-5|-
CASSSTASAETQYF
TGTGCCAGCAGCTCGACAGCGTCGGCTGAGACCCAGTACTTC